This T cell receptor (beta chain) was obtained from a study of blood T cell repertoires in COVID-19 (dated by TCRdb to between 2020 and 2021). Regarding the complete study: Samples covering the acute and convalescent phases of COVID-19 were provided by collaborators in the United States, Italy and Spain. The prospective study material was composed of cDNA or gDNA derived from T cells, B-cell-depleted T cells, or PBMCs. Subjects who had been exposed to COVID-19, were actively infected with it, or had recovered from it provided the deeply sampled blood TCRbeta repertoires that made up the dataset. The repertoires were released in a freely available public database meant as a resource for research on the immune response to SARS-CoV-2. Samples were obtained from the ongoing ImmuneRACE study (first 160 participants) and from over 1,000 subjects provided by 6 global collaborators. The sample metadata nearly always contained a de-identified subject ID, COVID-19 status, age in years and sex. Where available, HLA class I and class II types were taken from metadata supplied by the sample provider and were not determined by assay-based typing.

Points on this clone: Its antigen is unknown. No base quality information exists; no much larger clone differs at one position.

TCRbeta CDR3 regions were amplified from genomic DNA using the immunoSEQ Assay, a bias-controlled multiplex PCR. Under the source paper's analysis protocol: Within the assay, amplification of reference gene primers was used to estimate how many nucleated cells each sample contained. Sequence reads were collapsed and filtered to measure the absolute abundance of every unique TCRbeta CDR3 rearrangement. Productive Simpson clonality was computed per sample as the square root of Simpson's diversity index over productive rearrangements. Imported from immuneACCESS, the table was reduced by TCRdb to in-frame sequences with V and J called. These copies leave out some clones; in studies compared against another copy, an unresolved V gene accounts for under half, and the cause of the remainder is not known. That table is the source of V, J and clone size, and D and trimming were worked out from the DNA. The sample table contains about 140,000 clones; only one count was recorded for around nine tenths of them. Roughly 10% of the sample is held by the ten biggest clonotypes.

The research as a whole found: How much clinical and demographic metadata was included differed by source and by participant, and the metadata was provided uncurated.

Between the V and J ends, shortened by 4 bases and 3 bases respectively, the junction contains 9 bases. The germline V gene sets CDR1 to MNHEY and CDR2 to SVGEGT. Inclusive of the bounding cysteine and phenylalanine, the CDR3 is 13 residues long. The DNA shown is the 39-base CDR3, in frame from base 1. The collaborating institutions used their own protocols to collect whole blood in K2EDTA tubes. For TCRbeta analysis, collaborators shipped samples in one of three forms: frozen whole blood, isolated PBMCs, or DNA extracted from either of those sample types. Sequencing was carried out using peripheral blood. This TCR derives from a man aged 60 to 75 with active or convalescent COVID-19. This sequence uses TRBV6-2 or TRBV6-3 and TRBJ1-2; TRBD1 is possibly the D segment (5 matching bases). The CDR3 is CASSSGLDYGYTF. The nucleotide sequence is TGTGCCAGCAGTTCGGGACTGGACTATGGCTACACCTTC.